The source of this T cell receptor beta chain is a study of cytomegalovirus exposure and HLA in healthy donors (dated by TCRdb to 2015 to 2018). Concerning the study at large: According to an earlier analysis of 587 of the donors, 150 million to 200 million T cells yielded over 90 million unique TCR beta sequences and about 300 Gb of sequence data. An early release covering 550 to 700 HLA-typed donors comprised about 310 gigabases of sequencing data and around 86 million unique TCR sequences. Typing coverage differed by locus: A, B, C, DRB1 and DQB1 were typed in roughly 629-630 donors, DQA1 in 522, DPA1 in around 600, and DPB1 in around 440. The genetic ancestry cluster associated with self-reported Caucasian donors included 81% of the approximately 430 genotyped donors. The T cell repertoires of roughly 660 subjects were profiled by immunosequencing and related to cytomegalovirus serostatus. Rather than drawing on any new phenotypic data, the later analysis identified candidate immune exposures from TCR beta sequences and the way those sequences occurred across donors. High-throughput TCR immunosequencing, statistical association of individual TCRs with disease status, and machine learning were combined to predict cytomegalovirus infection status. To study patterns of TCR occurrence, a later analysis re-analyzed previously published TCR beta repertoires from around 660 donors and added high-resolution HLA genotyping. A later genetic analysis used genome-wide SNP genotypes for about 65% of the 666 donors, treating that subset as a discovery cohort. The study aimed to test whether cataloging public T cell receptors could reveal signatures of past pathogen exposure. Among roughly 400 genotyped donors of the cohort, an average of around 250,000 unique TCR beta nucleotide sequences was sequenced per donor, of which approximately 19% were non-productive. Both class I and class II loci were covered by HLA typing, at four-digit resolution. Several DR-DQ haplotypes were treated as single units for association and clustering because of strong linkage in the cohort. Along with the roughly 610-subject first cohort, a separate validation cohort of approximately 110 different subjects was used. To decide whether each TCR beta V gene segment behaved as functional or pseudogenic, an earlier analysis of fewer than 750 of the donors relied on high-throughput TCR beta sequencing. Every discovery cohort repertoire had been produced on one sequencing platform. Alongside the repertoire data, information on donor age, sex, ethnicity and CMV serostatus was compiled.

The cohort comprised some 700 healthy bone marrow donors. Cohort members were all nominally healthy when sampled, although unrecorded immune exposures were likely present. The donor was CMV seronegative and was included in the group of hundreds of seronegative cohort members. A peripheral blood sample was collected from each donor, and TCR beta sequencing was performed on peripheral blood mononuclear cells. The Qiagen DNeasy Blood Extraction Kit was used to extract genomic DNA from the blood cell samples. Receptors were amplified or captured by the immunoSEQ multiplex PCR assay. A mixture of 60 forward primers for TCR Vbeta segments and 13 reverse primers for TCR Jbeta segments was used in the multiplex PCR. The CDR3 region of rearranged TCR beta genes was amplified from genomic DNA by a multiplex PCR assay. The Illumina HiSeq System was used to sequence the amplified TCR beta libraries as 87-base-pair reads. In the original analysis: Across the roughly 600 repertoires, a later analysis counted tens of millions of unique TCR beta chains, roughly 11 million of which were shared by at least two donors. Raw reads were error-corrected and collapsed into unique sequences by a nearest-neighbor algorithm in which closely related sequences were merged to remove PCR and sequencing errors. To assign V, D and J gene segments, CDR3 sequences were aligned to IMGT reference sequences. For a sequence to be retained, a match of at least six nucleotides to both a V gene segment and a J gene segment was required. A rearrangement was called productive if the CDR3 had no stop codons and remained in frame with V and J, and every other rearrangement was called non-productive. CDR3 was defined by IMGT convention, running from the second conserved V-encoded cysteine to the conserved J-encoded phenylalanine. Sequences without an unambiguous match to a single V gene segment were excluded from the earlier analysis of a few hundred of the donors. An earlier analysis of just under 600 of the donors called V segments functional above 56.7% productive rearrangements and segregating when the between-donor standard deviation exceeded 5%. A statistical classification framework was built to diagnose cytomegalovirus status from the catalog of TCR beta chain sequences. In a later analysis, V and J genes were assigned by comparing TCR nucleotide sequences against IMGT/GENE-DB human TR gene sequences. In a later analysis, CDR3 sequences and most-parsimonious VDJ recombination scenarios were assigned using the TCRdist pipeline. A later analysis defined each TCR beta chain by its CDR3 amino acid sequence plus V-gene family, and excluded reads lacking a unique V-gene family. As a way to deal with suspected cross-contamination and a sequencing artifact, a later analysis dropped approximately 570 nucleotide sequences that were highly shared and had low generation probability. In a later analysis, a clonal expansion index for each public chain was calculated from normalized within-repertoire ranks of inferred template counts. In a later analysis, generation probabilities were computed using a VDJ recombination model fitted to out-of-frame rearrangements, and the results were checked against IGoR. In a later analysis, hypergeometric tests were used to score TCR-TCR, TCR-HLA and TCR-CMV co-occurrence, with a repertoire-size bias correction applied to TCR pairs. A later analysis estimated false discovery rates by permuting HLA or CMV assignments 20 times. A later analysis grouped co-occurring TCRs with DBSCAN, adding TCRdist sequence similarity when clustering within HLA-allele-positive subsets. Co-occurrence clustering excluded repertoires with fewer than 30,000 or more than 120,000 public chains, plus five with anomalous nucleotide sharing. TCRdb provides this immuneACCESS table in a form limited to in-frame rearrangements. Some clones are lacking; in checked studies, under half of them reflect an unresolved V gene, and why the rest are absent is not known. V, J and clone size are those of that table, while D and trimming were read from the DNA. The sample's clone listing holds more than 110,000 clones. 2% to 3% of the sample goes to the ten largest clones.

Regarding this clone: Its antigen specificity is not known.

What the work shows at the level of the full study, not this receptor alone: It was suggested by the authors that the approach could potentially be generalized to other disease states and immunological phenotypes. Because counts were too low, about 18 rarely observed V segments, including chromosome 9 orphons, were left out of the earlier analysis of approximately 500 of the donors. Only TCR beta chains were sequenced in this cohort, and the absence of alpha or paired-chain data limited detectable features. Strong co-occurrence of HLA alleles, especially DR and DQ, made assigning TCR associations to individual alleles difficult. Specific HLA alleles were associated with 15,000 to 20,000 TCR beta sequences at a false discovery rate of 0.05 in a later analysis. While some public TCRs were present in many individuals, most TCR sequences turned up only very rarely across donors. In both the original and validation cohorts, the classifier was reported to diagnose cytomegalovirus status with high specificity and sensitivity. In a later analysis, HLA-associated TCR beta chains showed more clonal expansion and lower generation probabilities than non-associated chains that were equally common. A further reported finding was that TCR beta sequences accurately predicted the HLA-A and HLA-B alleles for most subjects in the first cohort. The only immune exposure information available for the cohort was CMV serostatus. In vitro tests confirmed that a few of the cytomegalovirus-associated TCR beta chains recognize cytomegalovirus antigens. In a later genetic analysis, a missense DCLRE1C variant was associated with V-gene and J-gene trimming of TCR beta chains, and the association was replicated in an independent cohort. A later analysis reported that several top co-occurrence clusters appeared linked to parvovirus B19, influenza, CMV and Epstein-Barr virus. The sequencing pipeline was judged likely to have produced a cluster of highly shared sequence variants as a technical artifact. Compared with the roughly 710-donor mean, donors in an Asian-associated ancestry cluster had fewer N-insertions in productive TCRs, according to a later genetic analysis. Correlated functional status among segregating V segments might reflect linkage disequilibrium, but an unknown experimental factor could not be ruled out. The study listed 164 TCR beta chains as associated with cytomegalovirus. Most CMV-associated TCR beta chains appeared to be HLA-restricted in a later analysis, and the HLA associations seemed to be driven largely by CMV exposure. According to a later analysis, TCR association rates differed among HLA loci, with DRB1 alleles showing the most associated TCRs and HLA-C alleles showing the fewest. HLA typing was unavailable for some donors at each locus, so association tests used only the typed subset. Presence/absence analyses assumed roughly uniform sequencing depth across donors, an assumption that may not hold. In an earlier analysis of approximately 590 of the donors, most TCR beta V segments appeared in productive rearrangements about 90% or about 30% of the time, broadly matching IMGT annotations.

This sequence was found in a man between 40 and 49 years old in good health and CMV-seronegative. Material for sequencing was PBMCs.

This receptor has the CDR3 CASSFLTGGVPEAFF. The base sequence is TGTGCCAGCAGTTTCTTGACAGGGGGCGTCCCTGAAGCTTTCTTT. Recombination joined TRBV28 with TRBJ1-1; the central 10 bases match TRBD1. After removal of 3 bases from V and 6 bases from J, the junction retains 7 bases not matched to a gene. The CDR3 contains 15 residues, cysteine and phenylalanine counted. Only the CDR3 region is kept as DNA, spanning 45 bases read in frame from base 1. CDR1 MDHEN and CDR2 SYDVKM are derived from the germline V gene.